This T cell receptor (beta chain) appears in the sequencing data of a study of blood T cells in healthy people across ages. The CDR3 sequence is 15 residues long. V was clipped by 7 bases and J by 8 bases; unmatched bases: 14. Germline CDR1 SNHLY, CDR2 FYNNEI. Researchers report isolating at least 6.5 million PBMCs per sample. A second roughly 6 to 12 cycle PCR used barcoded and J-beta primers. Every sample produced at least 2.5 million CDR3-containing paired-end reads. One entry per CDR3 protein results from TCRdb running MiXCR on the 5' RACE reads. The sample lists about 1,500,000 distinct CDR3 sequences, around 42% seen once, with 7.9% in the top ten.

The chain couples TRBV2 to TRBJ2-1; 7 positions agree with TRBD2. The receptor comes from a woman under 30 in good health. Sequencing input: blood. Here the CDR3 DNA reads TGTGCCAGCAACACCCTCGGGGGACTAATCGATGAGCAGTTCTTC. It translates to CASNTLGGLIDEQFF. Full variable domain (missing parts from reference TRBV2 and TRBJ2-1): EPEVTQTPSHQVTQMGQEVILRCVPISNHLYFYWYRQILGQKVEFLVSFYNNEISEKSEIFDDQFSVERPDGSNFTLKIRSTKLEDSAMYFCASNTLGGLIDEQFFGPGTRLTVL.